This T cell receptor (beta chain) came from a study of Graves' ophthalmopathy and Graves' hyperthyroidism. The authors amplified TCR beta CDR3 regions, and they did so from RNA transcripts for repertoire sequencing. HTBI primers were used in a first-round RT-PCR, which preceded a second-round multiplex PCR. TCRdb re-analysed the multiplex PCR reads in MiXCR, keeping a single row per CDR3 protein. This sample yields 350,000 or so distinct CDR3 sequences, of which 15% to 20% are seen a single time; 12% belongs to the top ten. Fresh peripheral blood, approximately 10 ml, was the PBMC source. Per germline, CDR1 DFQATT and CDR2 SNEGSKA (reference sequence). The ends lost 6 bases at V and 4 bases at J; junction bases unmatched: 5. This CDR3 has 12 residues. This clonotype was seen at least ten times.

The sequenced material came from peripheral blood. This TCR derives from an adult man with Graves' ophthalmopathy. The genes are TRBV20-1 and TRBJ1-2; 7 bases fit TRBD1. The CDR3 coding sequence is TGCAGTGCCGTGGGACAGTCCTATGGCTACACCTTC. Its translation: CSAVGQSYGYTF.